What follows describes a single T cell receptor (beta chain). The data are from a study of blood T cell repertoires in COVID-19. The CDR3 runs to 13 residues. Trimming pared 3 bases from V and 8 bases from J, leaving 12 bases between. Germline CDR1 and CDR2: KGHDR and SFDVKD. TCRdb's table, derived via immunoSEQ multiplex PCR, lists solely in-frame clones and lacks some. The sample lists about 33,000 clones; approximately 85% were seen once. This rearrangement joins TRBV24-1 to TRBJ1-2, with D maybe TRBD1 (6 bases). Sample: peripheral blood. This sequence originates from a human donor in a cohort sampled during active COVID-19. Here the CDR3 reads CATSDPTGSGYTF. DNA of the CDR3: TGTGCCACCAGTGATCCTACAGGGTCCGGCTACACCTTC.